The rows below give T cell receptor beta chains drawn from one sample of a study of technical replicates of blood from a handful of donors. Profiling relied on immunoSEQ multiplex PCR, and the TCRdb table lists in-frame clones only, not all of them. The sample shows some 67,000 clones, roughly 98% of them seen only once. Sequenced input: T cells isolated from PBMCs. These receptor sequences come from a human donor in good health. The CDR3 runs from the conserved cysteine through the conserved F or W. The D gene is left open where the match is weak. Clone size, where shown, is once, few, many, or a class for clones that have expanded.

clone size: NA; V gene: TRBV6-1; J gene: TRBJ2-1; D gene: TRBD2; CDR3 protein: CASESGEGGNEQFF; CDR3 DNA: TGTGCCAGCGAGTCCGGGGAGGGCGGGAATGAGCAGTTCTTC
clone size: NA; V gene: TRBV7-6; J gene: TRBJ2-1; D gene: NA; CDR3 protein: CAVGGNEQFF; CDR3 DNA: TGTGCCGTCGGGGGCAATGAGCAGTTCTTC
clone size: NA; V gene: TRBV6-1; J gene: TRBJ2-5; D gene: TRBD2; CDR3 protein: CASSEARLGLATETQYF; CDR3 DNA: TGTGCCAGCAGTGAAGCCCGACTGGGACTAGCGACTGAGACCCAGTACTTC
clone size: NA; V gene: TRBV5-1; J gene: TRBJ2-7; D gene: NA; CDR3 protein: CASSLQSSSYEQYF; CDR3 DNA: TGCGCCAGCAGCCTACAGTCGAGCTCCTACGAGCAGTACTTC
clone size: NA; V gene: TRBV6-5; J gene: TRBJ1-1; D gene: NA; CDR3 protein: CATTMNTEAFF; CDR3 DNA: TGTGCCACGACTATGAACACTGAAGCTTTCTTT
clone size: NA; V gene: TRBV7-9; J gene: TRBJ1-6; D gene: NA; CDR3 protein: CASSLALTGRNSPLHF; CDR3 DNA: TGTGCCAGCAGCTTAGCGCTGACAGGTCGCAATTCACCCCTCCACTTT
clone size: NA; V gene: TRBV27; J gene: TRBJ1-2; D gene: TRBD1; CDR3 protein: CASSLKALLPGQGFDGYTF; CDR3 DNA: TGTGCCAGCAGTCTCAAGGCCCTACTACCGGGACAGGGATTTGACGGCTACACCTTC
clone size: NA; V gene: TRBV5-1; J gene: TRBJ2-1; D gene: TRBD1; CDR3 protein: CASSPGQGGNEQFF; CDR3 DNA: TGCGCCAGCAGCCCGGGACAGGGGGGGAATGAGCAGTTCTTC
clone size: NA; V gene: TRBV28; J gene: TRBJ2-1; D gene: TRBD2; CDR3 protein: CASRTSGRESSYNEQFF; CDR3 DNA: TGTGCCAGCAGGACTAGCGGGAGGGAGAGCTCCTACAATGAGCAGTTCTTC
clone size: NA; V gene: TRBV30; J gene: TRBJ1-1; D gene: NA; CDR3 protein: CAWSPLTGSDEAFF; CDR3 DNA: TGTGCCTGGAGTCCCCTGACAGGCTCGGATGAAGCTTTCTTT
clone size: NA; V gene: TRBV6-5; J gene: TRBJ2-7; D gene: NA; CDR3 protein: CASSSPGVALGEQYF; CDR3 DNA: TGTGCCAGCAGTAGCCCGGGAGTTGCCCTGGGGGAGCAGTACTTC
clone size: NA; V gene: TRBV9; J gene: TRBJ1-1; D gene: NA; CDR3 protein: CASSVALGGNTEAFF; CDR3 DNA: TGTGCCAGCAGCGTAGCCCTCGGAGGGAACACTGAAGCTTTCTTT
clone size: NA; V gene: TRBV30; J gene: TRBJ1-3; D gene: TRBD1; CDR3 protein: CAWGQGRNTIYF; CDR3 DNA: TGTGCCTGGGGACAGGGCAGAAACACCATATATTTT
clone size: NA; V gene: TRBV9; J gene: TRBJ2-1; D gene: NA; CDR3 protein: CASSVYQASYNEQFF; CDR3 DNA: TGTGCCAGCAGCGTATATCAGGCTTCCTACAATGAGCAGTTCTTC
clone size: NA; V gene: TRBV7-8; J gene: TRBJ1-2; D gene: TRBD1; CDR3 protein: CASSLPKAGTAIRYTF; CDR3 DNA: TGTGCCAGCAGCTTACCGAAGGCTGGGACAGCGATACGCTACACCTTC
clone size: NA; V gene: TRBV7-9; J gene: TRBJ2-2; D gene: TRBD2; CDR3 protein: CASSFALAKNTGELFF; CDR3 DNA: TGTGCCAGCAGCTTTGCACTAGCGAAGAACACCGGGGAGCTGTTTTTT
clone size: NA; V gene: TRBV4-1; J gene: TRBJ2-7; D gene: TRBD1; CDR3 protein: CASSLRTGSGGEQYF; CDR3 DNA: TGCGCCAGCAGCCTACGGACAGGGAGTGGGGGCGAGCAGTACTTC
clone size: NA; V gene: TRBV14; J gene: TRBJ2-1; D gene: TRBD1; CDR3 protein: CASSPRHAVQGEQFF; CDR3 DNA: TGTGCCAGCAGCCCAAGGCACGCCGTACAGGGGGAGCAGTTCTTC
clone size: NA; V gene: TRBV11-2; J gene: TRBJ2-7; D gene: NA; CDR3 protein: CASSLASRGGFYEQYF; CDR3 DNA: TGTGCCAGCAGCTTAGCTAGCAGGGGCGGTTTCTACGAGCAGTACTTC
clone size: NA; V gene: TRBV7-6; J gene: TRBJ2-1; D gene: TRBD2; CDR3 protein: CASSLDPSGSSYNEQFF; CDR3 DNA: TGTGCCAGCAGCTTAGATCCTAGCGGGAGCTCCTACAATGAGCAGTTCTTC
clone size: once; V gene: TRBV6-5; J gene: TRBJ2-1; D gene: NA; CDR3 protein: CASSSRGSSYNEQFF; CDR3 DNA: TGTGCCAGCAGTTCCAGGGGAAGCTCCTACAATGAGCAGTTCTTC
clone size: NA; V gene: TRBV2; J gene: TRBJ1-1; D gene: TRBD1; CDR3 protein: CASRGTGVSEAFF; CDR3 DNA: TGTGCCAGCAGGGGGACAGGGGTCTCTGAAGCTTTCTTT
clone size: NA; V gene: TRBV5-1; J gene: TRBJ1-2; D gene: TRBD1; CDR3 protein: CASSLIGTGGNYTF; CDR3 DNA: TGCGCCAGCAGCTTGATCGGAACAGGGGGAAACTACACCTTC
clone size: NA; V gene: TRBV6-6; J gene: TRBJ2-7; D gene: NA; CDR3 protein: CASSRAVAYEQYF; CDR3 DNA: TGTGCCAGCAGTCGGGCGGTAGCGTACGAGCAGTACTTC
clone size: once; V gene: TRBV6-1; J gene: TRBJ2-5; D gene: NA; CDR3 protein: CATSVGGWETQYF; CDR3 DNA: TGTGCCACCAGTGTGGGGGGTTGGGAGACCCAGTACTTC
clone size: NA; V gene: TRBV6-5; J gene: TRBJ2-7; D gene: TRBD1; CDR3 protein: CASSAGTGDFYEQYF; CDR3 DNA: TGTGCCAGCAGTGCGGGGACAGGAGACTTCTACGAGCAGTACTTC
clone size: NA; V gene: TRBV10-1; J gene: TRBJ2-7; D gene: TRBD1; CDR3 protein: CASSAGTGAGEQYF; CDR3 DNA: TGCGCCAGCAGTGCCGGGACAGGGGCTGGGGAGCAGTACTTC
clone size: NA; V gene: TRBV29-1; J gene: TRBJ1-2; D gene: NA; CDR3 protein: CSVEGGIGYTF; CDR3 DNA: TGCAGCGTTGAGGGGGGGATTGGCTACACCTTC
clone size: NA; V gene: TRBV4-1; J gene: TRBJ2-1; D gene: NA; CDR3 protein: CASSQEARVSEQFF; CDR3 DNA: TGCGCCAGCAGCCAAGAAGCCAGGGTTAGTGAGCAGTTCTTC
clone size: NA; V gene: TRBV6-5; J gene: TRBJ1-2; D gene: NA; CDR3 protein: CASMSTGMVSYGYTF; CDR3 DNA: TGTGCCAGCATGTCAACAGGGATGGTGTCCTATGGCTACACCTTC
clone size: NA; V gene: TRBV25-1; J gene: TRBJ1-3; D gene: NA; CDR3 protein: CASSEFFLSGNTIYF; CDR3 DNA: TGTGCCAGCAGTGAATTTTTTCTCTCTGGAAACACCATATATTTT
clone size: NA; V gene: TRBV11-3; J gene: TRBJ2-3; D gene: TRBD1; CDR3 protein: CASSRQGLGDTQYF; CDR3 DNA: TGTGCCAGCAGCCGACAGGGTTTGGGTGATACGCAGTATTTT
clone size: once; V gene: TRBV28; J gene: TRBJ1-2; D gene: TRBD1; CDR3 protein: CASSFKLRTGGGYTF; CDR3 DNA: TGTGCCAGCAGTTTTAAACTTAGGACAGGGGGCGGCTACACCTTC
clone size: NA; V gene: TRBV6-1; J gene: TRBJ2-7; D gene: TRBD1; CDR3 protein: CASRTGTGSYEQYF; CDR3 DNA: TGTGCCAGCAGAACCGGGACAGGGTCCTACGAGCAGTACTTC
clone size: NA; V gene: TRBV10-3; J gene: TRBJ2-7; D gene: TRBD1; CDR3 protein: CAISESLGTDTYEQYF; CDR3 DNA: TGTGCCATCAGTGAGTCTTTAGGGACAGATACCTACGAGCAGTACTTC
clone size: NA; V gene: TRBV27; J gene: TRBJ2-1; D gene: TRBD2; CDR3 protein: CASSESVGGLADNEQFF; CDR3 DNA: TGTGCCAGCAGTGAATCCGTGGGTGGACTAGCGGACAATGAGCAGTTCTTC
clone size: NA; V gene: TRBV11-3; J gene: TRBJ2-1; D gene: TRBD2; CDR3 protein: CASSLRGGNSVYNEQFF; CDR3 DNA: TGTGCCAGCAGCCTACGGGGAGGGAATAGCGTCTACAATGAGCAGTTCTTC